This TCR beta chain appears in the sequencing data of a study of blood T cell repertoires in COVID-19 (dated by TCRdb to about 2020). A note on the overall study: Collaborator samples came from the United States, Italy and Spain and covered acute and convalescent phases of COVID-19. The samples were drawn from the first 160 participants of the ongoing ImmuneRACE study and from roughly 1,300 subjects provided by 6 global collaborators. The prospective study material was composed of cDNA or gDNA derived from T cells, B-cell-depleted T cells, or PBMCs. HLA class I and class II types, where available, came from metadata supplied by the sample provider rather than from assay-based typing. The repertoires were released in a freely available public database intended as a resource for research on the immune response to SARS-CoV-2. The sample metadata nearly always contained a de-identified subject ID, COVID-19 status, age in years and sex. The dataset comprised deeply sampled blood TCRbeta repertoires from subjects exposed to, actively infected with, or recovered from COVID-19.

Each collaborating institution followed its own protocols to collect whole blood in K2EDTA tubes. For TCRbeta analysis, collaborators shipped samples in one of three forms: frozen whole blood, isolated PBMCs, or DNA extracted from either of those sample types. Reading from cysteine to phenylalanine, the CDR3 counts 13 amino acids. Only the CDR3 part of the read is kept: 39 bases, read in frame from the first base. From a lookup of the germline V gene, CDR1 and CDR2 are KGHSH and LQKENI. V loses 3 bases, J loses 2 bases, and the germline ends lie 5 bases apart. The immunoSEQ Assay, a bias-controlled multiplex PCR, was used to amplify TCRbeta CDR3 regions from genomic DNA. In the original analysis: Within the assay, amplification of reference gene primers was used to estimate how many nucleated cells each sample contained. To quantify the absolute abundance of each unique TCRbeta CDR3 rearrangement, sequence reads were collapsed and filtered. For each sample, productive Simpson clonality was calculated as the square root of Simpson's diversity index over productive rearrangements. In its TCRdb copy, this immuneACCESS table keeps in-frame sequences only and misses some clones. Where compared with another copy, unresolved V genes explain less than half of these, and the others have no known cause. That table furnishes V, J and clone size, whereas the DNA furnished D and trimming. The sample table contains about 140,000 clones; only one count was recorded for under 90% of them. The top ten constitute around 8.4% of the sample.

As regards this clone: What antigen it recognizes has not been identified. Base qualities are not at hand, and no much larger clone is one base apart.

Overall results and qualifications from the work: How much clinical and demographic metadata was included differed by source and by participant, and the metadata was provided uncurated.

This clonotype originated in a human donor in a cohort sampled during active COVID-19. The chain uses TRBV18 and TRBJ1-5; the D gene remains uncertain. The sample comprised peripheral blood. The DNA sequence follows: TGTGCCAGCTCACCGCAGGGCAATCAGCCCCAGCATTTT. It codes for CASSPQGNQPQHF.